One and the same sample provided the 30 T cell receptor beta chains below, sequenced in a study of PD-1 blockade in classical Hodgkin lymphoma. TCRdb's copy holds only in-frame clones and misses some; the assay was immunoSEQ multiplex PCR. In the table there are approximately 50,000 clones, 88% of which are singletons. Brentuximab vedotin exposure varied, and every patient relapsed after autologous stem cell transplantation. Sequenced here: peripheral blood mononuclear cells (PBMCs), sampled before the second cycle of nivolumab. The receptors derive from a human donor with classical Hodgkin lymphoma.

This chain uses TRBV30 with TRBJ1-2; possible D gene TRBD1, 6 bases. CDR1 is GTSNPN, CDR2 SVGIG, per germline (reference sequence). Trimming pared 1 base from V and 4 bases from J, leaving 13 bases between. The CDR3 runs to 14 residues. The CDR3 protein is CAWSGGGGGYGYTF. The CDR3 region has the DNA TGTGCCTGGAGTGGCGGAGGGGGTGGCTATGGCTACACCTTC.

V gene TRBV2 combines with J gene TRBJ2-7; tentative D call: TRBD2 (5 bases). Trimming cost V 6 bases and J 2 bases, with 11 bases left between them. Per germline, CDR1 SNHLY and CDR2 FYNNEI. The CDR3 consists of 13 residues. CDR3 nucleotides: TGTGCCAGCAGGAGAGGGCTGGCCTACGAGCAGTACTTC. It translates to CASRRGLAYEQYF.

The V gene is TRBV5-1, the J gene TRBJ2-2, with 9 bases aligning to TRBD2. Germline V CDR1 and CDR2: SGHRS, YFSETQ. J gave up 1 base and V 4 bases, and 2 bases lay outside the gene matches. The CDR3 covers 15 residues. CDR3 loop: CASSVLAGNTGELFF. In DNA form, the CDR3 reads TGCGCCAGCAGCGTACTAGCGGGGAACACCGGGGAGCTGTTTTTT.

This chain's CDR3 is CASSSILPNPVTNEKLFF. The CDR3 bases are TGTGCCAGCAGCTCAATCCTTCCGAACCCGGTCACTAATGAAAAACTGTTTTTT. The V call is TRBV7-8, the J call TRBJ1-4; D not certain. Between the trimmed V and J ends, which lost 4 bases and 2 bases, there was a span of 20 bases. The germline CDR1 and CDR2 sequences are SGHVS and FQNEAQ. The CDR3 loop spans 18 amino acids.

The chain combines TRBV5-1 with TRBJ2-2; either TRBD1 or TRBD2 may fit D (5 bases each). Germline V gives CDR1 SGHRS, CDR2 YFSETQ. The length of the CDR3 is 15 residues. The V end was cut by 4 bases, the J end by 2 bases, with 12 bases between. CDR3 amino acids: CASSPGQGNTGELFF. CDR3 DNA sequence: TGCGCCAGCAGCCCGGGGCAGGGCAACACCGGGGAGCTGTTTTTT. Filled out from reference TRBV5-1 and TRBJ2-2, the complete variable domain reads KAGVTQTPRYLIKTRGQQVTLSCSPISGHRSVSWYQQTPGQGLQFLFEYFSETQRNKGNFPGRFSGRQFSNSRSEMNVSTLELGDSALYLCASSPGQGNTGELFFGEGSRLTVL.

This CDR3 is CASSLEDRATEAFF. CDR3 bases: TGCGCCAGCAGCTTGGAGGACAGGGCTACTGAAGCTTTCTTT. The chain recombines TRBV5-1 with TRBJ1-1, with 8 bases fitting TRBD1. The CDR3 contains 14 residues. The trim removed 0 bases at V and 5 bases at J, leaving 3 bases unmatched. Germline CDR1 SGHRS, CDR2 YFSETQ.

The chain recombines TRBV5-1 with TRBJ2-7; 8 bases are shared with TRBD1. With V trimmed by 0 bases and J by 2 bases, 1 base remained unmatched. From germline, CDR1 is SGHRS and CDR2 YFSETQ. The CDR3 covers 14 residues. The CDR3 coding sequence is TGCGCCAGCAGCTTGGAGGACAGGGCCTACGAGCAGTACTTC. This sequence encodes CASSLEDRAYEQYF. The variable domain in full, with the rest retrieved from reference TRBV5-1 and TRBJ2-7, is KAGVTQTPRYLIKTRGQQVTLSCSPISGHRSVSWYQQTPGQGLQFLFEYFSETQRNKGNFPGRFSGRQFSNSRSEMNVSTLELGDSALYLCASSLEDRAYEQYFGPGTRLTVT.

The V gene is TRBV6-6, the J gene TRBJ1-2, with TRBD1 matching 7 bases. Germline V lookup: CDR1 MNHNY, CDR2 SVGAGI (reference sequence). J gave up 8 bases and V 6 bases, and 6 bases lay outside the gene matches. The CDR3 covers 12 residues. CDR3 protein: CASRNDREGYTF. The DNA of the CDR3 is TGTGCCAGCAGAAATGACAGGGAGGGCTACACCTTC.

The V and J genes are TRBV6-6 and TRBJ1-1; D ambiguous. Trimming cost V 5 bases and J 0 bases, with 10 bases left between them. The CDR3 has 14 amino acids. Germline V lookup: CDR1 MNHNY, CDR2 SVGAGI (reference sequence). CDR3 amino acids: CASSTPGLNTEAFF. The CDR3 bases are TGTGCCAGCAGTACACCAGGTTTGAACACTGAAGCTTTCTTT.

This chain connects TRBV5-4 to TRBJ1-2; perhaps TRBD1 as D (5 bases). Germline-derived CDR1 and CDR2 are SGHNT and YYREEE (reference sequence). The CDR3 extends over 15 amino acids. The V gene lost 4 bases and the J gene lost 7 bases, with 20 bases spanning the gap. This chain's CDR3 is CASSPGRGLGGGYTF. The CDR3 nucleotides read TGTGCCAGCAGCCCCGGGAGAGGCTTGGGGGGTGGCTACACCTTC.

The chain links TRBV5-1 to TRBJ2-2; D is perhaps TRBD1 (6 bases). The CDR3 has 14 residues. Per germline, CDR1 SGHRS and CDR2 YFSETQ. V shed 0 bases and J shed 3 bases, with 6 bases lying between them. The CDR3 DNA is TGCGCCAGCAGCTTGGGACAGGACACCGGGGAGCTGTTTTTT. The encoded protein is CASSLGQDTGELFF.

The rearrangement links TRBV5-5 to TRBJ1-1, with 7 nucleotides matching TRBD1. Per germline, CDR1 SGHKS and CDR2 YYEKEE (reference sequence). The CDR3 is 14 residues long. The ends lost 4 bases at V and 4 bases at J; junction bases unmatched: 7. DNA of the CDR3: TGTGCCAGCAGCGCCGACAGGGTTGGCACTGAAGCTTTCTTT. It codes for CASSADRVGTEAFF.

This chain joins TRBV6-1 and TRBJ1-5, with D unclear. V was cut by 6 bases and J by 3 bases, with 12 bases left in between. This CDR3 is built from 14 residues. Germline-derived CDR1 and CDR2 are MNHNS and SASEGT. CDR3 amino acids: CASSPIDPNQPQHF. Here the CDR3 DNA reads TGTGCCAGCAGCCCCATAGACCCCAATCAGCCCCAGCATTTT.

The V gene is TRBV18, the J gene TRBJ1-1; TRBD1 might be the D (6 bases). V was shortened by 2 bases and J by 1 base, with 14 bases between the two germline ends. Per germline, CDR1 KGHSH and CDR2 LQKENI. This CDR3 contains 16 residues. The CDR3 nucleotides read TGTGCCAGCTCACCAGGGGGTAGGGGGTCGAACACTGAAGCTTTCTTT. Its translation: CASSPGGRGSNTEAFF.

The chain is built from TRBV6-5 and TRBJ1-1; no clear D. Germline V gene data show CDR1 as MNHEY and CDR2 as SVGAGI. The V end was cut by 2 bases, the J end by 5 bases, with 9 bases between. The CDR3 extends over 13 amino acids. The CDR3 protein is CASSYQPGTEAFF. CDR3 sequence (DNA): TGTGCCAGCAGTTACCAACCGGGTACTGAAGCTTTCTTT.

This clone was picked up one time. The V gene is TRBV5-1, the J gene TRBJ1-1; D call uncertain. V lost 0 bases, J lost 1 base, and 10 bases lay in between. Germline V gene lookup returns CDR1 SGHRS and CDR2 YFSETQ. The CDR3 spans 15 residues. In DNA, the CDR3 is TGCGCCAGCAGCTTGGCTTGGCAGCAGAACACTGAAGCTTTCTTT. This gives the protein CASSLAWQQNTEAFF.

As DNA, the CDR3 is TGTGCCAGCAGTTGGAAATCCCGGGGGCACTTGGGCAATGAGCAGTTCTTC. The encoded protein is CASSWKSRGHLGNEQFF. This sequence joins TRBV7-9 and TRBJ2-1; D possibly matches TRBD1 or TRBD2 (6 bases each). Trimming shortened V by 6 bases and J by 6 bases, and 24 bases separated the two germline ends. This CDR3 has 17 amino acids. Germline assignment: CDR1 SEHNR and CDR2 FQNEAQ (reference sequence).

This rearrangement joins TRBV5-1 to TRBJ2-1, with 12 bases identical to TRBD2. Germline trimming cut 3 bases from V and 6 bases from J; bases unmatched to any gene: 4. Germline values: CDR1 SGHRS, CDR2 YFSETQ. The length of the CDR3 is 15 residues. The CDR3 bases are TGCGCCAGCAGCTCACTAGCGGGGGGTCCCAATGAGCAGTTCTTC. Residues: CASSSLAGGPNEQFF.

The V and J genes are TRBV5-1 and TRBJ2-2; 8 nucleotides align to TRBD1. J was trimmed by 1 base and V by 4 bases; bases with no gene match: 3. The CDR3 totals 15 residues. Per the germline V gene, CDR1 is SGHRS and CDR2 is YFSETQ. CDR3 DNA: TGCGCCAGCAGCGTGGACAGGGTGAACACCGGGGAGCTGTTTTTT. This encodes CASSVDRVNTGELFF. The full variable domain, rest sourced from reference TRBV5-1 and TRBJ2-2, is KAGVTQTPRYLIKTRGQQVTLSCSPISGHRSVSWYQQTPGQGLQFLFEYFSETQRNKGNFPGRFSGRQFSNSRSEMNVSTLELGDSALYLCASSVDRVNTGELFFGEGSRLTVL.

CDR3 in DNA: TGTGCCAGCAGCTTAGTACCGGGGTATGAGCAGTTCTTC. Amino acid sequence: CASSLVPGYEQFF. This chain joins TRBV7-9 and TRBJ2-1, with D tentatively TRBD2 (5 bases). Germline V gives CDR1 SEHNR, CDR2 FQNEAQ (reference sequence). With 1 base removed from V and 8 bases from J, the gap between germline ends came to 9 bases. The length of the CDR3 is 13 residues. Supplemented by reference TRBV7-9 and TRBJ2-1, the full variable domain reads DTGVSQNPRHKITKRGQNVTFRCDPISEHNRLYWYRQTLGQGPEFLTYFQNEAQLEKSRLLSDRFSAERPKGSFSTLEIQRTEQGDSAMYLCASSLVPGYEQFFGPGTRLTVL.

The chain has TRBV7-9 and TRBJ2-1, with TRBD1 matching 9 bases. The V and J ends lost 11 bases and 9 bases, in that order; junction bases with no gene match: 11. CDR1 is SEHNR and CDR2 is FQNEAQ in the germline V gene (reference sequence). The CDR3 sequence is 13 residues long. The chain's CDR3 is CAVPGQGVGEQFF. The CDR3 coding sequence is TGTGCCGTGCCGGGACAGGGAGTCGGTGAGCAGTTCTTC.

The chain carries TRBV5-1 and TRBJ1-2; the match to TRBD1 covers 9 bases. CDR1 SGHRS and CDR2 YFSETQ come from the germline V gene. This CDR3 is 14 amino acids long. Trimming removed 4 bases from V and 2 bases from J; junction bases left unmatched: 3. CDR3 DNA: TGCGCCAGCAGCGAGGGGACAGGGAACTATGGCTACACCTTC. Residues: CASSEGTGNYGYTF.

The chain is built from TRBV4-2 and TRBJ2-1; 7 nucleotides match TRBD2. The V gene end was trimmed by 0 bases and the J gene end by 14 bases; junction bases not matched to a gene: 7. The V gene's germline CDR1 is LGHNA and CDR2 YNFKEQ. The length of the CDR3 is 13 residues. CDR3 nucleotides: TGTGCCAGCAGCCAAGAGGCGCGGGGGAATAAGTTCTTC. Its translation: CASSQEARGNKFF.

This rearrangement joins TRBV6-5 to TRBJ1-2; 7 positions match TRBD1. This CDR3 comprises 15 residues. V shed 8 bases, J shed 14 bases, and the junction held 23 bases outside the gene matches. Germline-derived CDR1 and CDR2 are MNHEY and SVGAGI. The chain's CDR3 is CASGESSLGTAGPTF. CDR3 bases: TGTGCCAGCGGGGAGTCCTCTCTAGGGACAGCCGGTCCGACCTTC.

The V call is TRBV5-1, the J call TRBJ2-1; TRBD2 might be the D (6 bases). Germline V gene data show CDR1 as SGHRS and CDR2 as YFSETQ. V was cut by 0 bases and J by 6 bases, with 10 bases left in between. The CDR3 has 14 residues. The CDR3 loop is CASSLVLAGNEQFF. For the CDR3, the DNA is TGCGCCAGCAGCTTGGTACTAGCTGGCAATGAGCAGTTCTTC.

The chain combines TRBV5-4 with TRBJ2-4, with D perhaps TRBD2 (5 bases). CDR1 is SGHNT, CDR2 YYREEE, per germline (reference sequence). The germline V and J ends were trimmed by 4 bases and 2 bases, with 13 bases remaining between them. The CDR3 spans 15 residues. The CDR3 reads CASSVLEGSKNIQYF. The CDR3 DNA reads as TGTGCCAGCAGCGTTCTTGAGGGTTCCAAAAACATTCAGTACTTC.

V gene TRBV5-1 combines with J gene TRBJ2-3; D possibly corresponds to TRBD1 (6 bases). The V end was cut by 5 bases, the J end by 0 bases, with 13 bases between. The CDR3 covers 15 residues. CDR1 is SGHRS, CDR2 YFSETQ, per germline. The CDR3: CASSTQGFSTDTQYF. DNA of the CDR3: TGCGCCAGCAGTACACAGGGATTTAGCACAGATACGCAGTATTTT.

The chain couples TRBV29-1 to TRBJ1-2, with D unclear. CDR3 length equals 14 residues. Trimming took off 5 bases at V and 2 bases at J, with 15 bases between the two ends. Germline lookup yields CDR1 SQVTM and CDR2 ANQGSEA. The chain's CDR3 is CSVSLVMPNYGYTF. CDR3 bases: TGCAGCGTTTCTCTAGTGATGCCCAACTATGGCTACACCTTC.

The CDR3 nucleotides read TGTGCCAGCAGCCCCCTTTCTCGAGCTTACACAGATACGCAGTATTTT. As protein: CASSPLSRAYTDTQYF. The rearrangement joins TRBV14 to TRBJ2-3, with unresolved D. The CDR3 sequence is 16 residues long. The ends were cut back, 4 bases at V and 2 bases at J, with 16 bases in the middle. Germline-derived CDR1 and CDR2 are SGHDN and FVKESK.

This clone was observed a single time. The V and J genes are TRBV5-1 and TRBJ2-1; 8 nucleotides agree with TRBD2. Unmatched junction bases numbered 5, after V lost 0 bases and J lost 6 bases. Germline V gene data show CDR1 as SGHRS and CDR2 as YFSETQ. The CDR3 has 15 amino acids. The chain's CDR3 is CASSLAGGEVNEQFF. The CDR3 DNA reads TGCGCCAGCAGCTTGGCCGGGGGGGAAGTCAATGAGCAGTTCTTC.